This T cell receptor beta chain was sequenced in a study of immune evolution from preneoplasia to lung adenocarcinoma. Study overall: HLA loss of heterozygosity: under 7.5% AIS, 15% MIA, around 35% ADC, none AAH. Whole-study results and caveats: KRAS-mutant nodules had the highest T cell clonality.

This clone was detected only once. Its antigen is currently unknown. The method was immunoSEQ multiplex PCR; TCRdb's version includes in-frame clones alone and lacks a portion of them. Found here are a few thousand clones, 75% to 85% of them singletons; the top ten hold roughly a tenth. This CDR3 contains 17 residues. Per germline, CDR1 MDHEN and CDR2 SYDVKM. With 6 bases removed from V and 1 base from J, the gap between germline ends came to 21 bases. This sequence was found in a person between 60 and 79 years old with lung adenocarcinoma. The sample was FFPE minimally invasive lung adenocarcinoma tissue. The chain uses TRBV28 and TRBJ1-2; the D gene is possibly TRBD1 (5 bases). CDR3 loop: CASRPRGDGPVNYGYTF. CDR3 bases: TGTGCCAGCAGACCTAGAGGGGACGGTCCCGTTAACTATGGCTACACCTTC.